This TCR beta chain was recorded in a study of blood T cells in healthy people across ages. Notes on the study in general: Whereas aged donors had fewer naive CD4+ cells, long-lived donors had more of them and higher diversity. In older individuals, TCR beta diversity per million T cells was lower, falling roughly linearly with age.

A second PCR, run for about 7 to 11 cycles, used a sample-barcoded 5' primer plus a J-beta primer mix. MiXCR, applied by TCRdb to the 5' RACE reads, yields one record per CDR3 protein. The sample consists of over 1.5 million distinct CDR3 sequences, 49% of them appearing once. Donors were healthy Caucasian individuals from Russia aged about 6 to 90. The sample, roughly 9.5 milliliters of peripheral blood, was drawn from each donor. The CDR3 contains 16 residues. From germline, CDR1 is SGHTA and CDR2 FQGNSA. V gave up 4 bases and J gave up 1 base, with 14 bases separating them. This clonotype was observed a handful of times. The antigen is unknown.

Material for sequencing was blood. The origin of this receptor is a woman aged 40 to 50 in good health. The chain employs TRBV7-2 and TRBJ2-1; D may be TRBD1 or TRBD2 (6 bases each). In DNA form, the CDR3 reads TGTGCCAGCAGCTCCGTGGGGGGCGGGTCCTACAATGAGCAGTTCTTC. Protein product: CASSSVGGGSYNEQFF.